The entry below describes one TCR beta chain. The data stem from a study of control samples from healthy donors and cancer patients. Sequencing used immunoSEQ multiplex PCR; TCRdb keeps in-frame clones, though not all of them. The sample holds fewer than 90,000 clones, 85% to 95% seen once. CDR3 length: 15 residues. The germline gives CDR1 SQVTM, CDR2 ANQGSEA. Unmatched junction bases numbered 7, after V lost 1 base and J lost 2 bases. The TCR sequence derives from a woman in her 40s in good health. Sequencing input: blood. V and J are TRBV29-1 and TRBJ1-2; TRBD1 aligns across 7 bases. The CDR3 bases are TGCAGCGTTGAAGGGGATCACAGGGGAAACTATGGCTACACCTTC. Protein product: CSVEGDHRGNYGYTF.